The rows below give T cell receptor beta chains drawn from one sample of a study of blood T cell repertoires in COVID-19. TCRdb keeps only in-frame clones here, not all; method: immunoSEQ multiplex PCR. The sample records about 76,000 clones, around 91% being singletons. The specimen sequenced was peripheral blood. The origin of the receptors is a woman aged 50 to 60 in a cohort sampled during active COVID-19. Both conserved end residues are part of each CDR3. The D gene is left open where the match is weak. Not every row has a clone size; where given, it reads once, few, many or a size class.

TRBV30,.,.,TRBJ2-3,TGTGCCTGGACTGGAGTCACAGATACGCAGTATTTT,CAWTGVTDTQYF
TRBV6-6,.,TRBD2,TRBJ2-2,TGTGCCAGCAGTCCCCTAGCGGGAAGGGGACGTTTCACCGGGGAGCTGTTTTTT,CASSPLAGRGRFTGELFF
TRBV30,.,.,TRBJ2-2,TGTGCCTGGGAGTTGGGGGCCACCAACACCGGGGAGCTGTTTTTT,CAWELGATNTGELFF
TRBV6-6,.,.,TRBJ2-7,TGTGCCAGCAGCTCGAAAGTTAGCTCCTACGAGCAGTACTTC,CASSSKVSSYEQYF
TRBV4-2,.,.,TRBJ1-4,TGTGCCAGCAGCCTCCAGGGAATAACTAATGAAAAACTGTTTTTT,CASSLQGITNEKLFF
TRBV7-9,.,.,TRBJ1-4,TGTGCCAGCAGCCCACCTGGGGAGGGTGAAAAACTGTTTTTT,CASSPPGEGEKLFF
TRBV5-1,.,TRBD1,TRBJ2-2,TGCGCCAGCAGCCCCCTGGGCAGGGGGCGAGCTGTACCCGGGGAGCTGTTTTTT,CASSPLGRGRAVPGELFF
TRBV7-9,.,.,TRBJ1-5,TGTGCCAGCAGCTTAACTGAACGGCAGCCCCAGCATTTT,CASSLTERQPQHF
TRBV6-5,.,.,TRBJ1-1,TGTGCCAGTCCCTCCGGCACTGAAGCTTTCTTT,CASPSGTEAFF
TRBV18,.,TRBD1,TRBJ2-5,TGTGCCAGCTCCCTTGGGACAGGGAAAAACCAAGAGACCCAGTACTTC,CASSLGTGKNQETQYF
TRBV5-1,few,.,TRBJ2-2,TGCGCCAGCAGCTTAAACAGGGACACCGGGGAGCTGTTTTTT,CASSLNRDTGELFF
TRBV29-1,.,TRBD1,TRBJ1-1,TGCAGCGTTCTAGGGACAGGGGAGAAAGCTTTCTTT,CSVLGTGEKAFF
TRBV2,.,TRBD2,TRBJ2-1,TGTGCCAGCAGTGAACGGCTAGCGGGATACAATGAGCAGTTCTTC,CASSERLAGYNEQFF
TRBV4-1,.,TRBD2,TRBJ2-1,TGCGCCAGCAGCCAAGAGGGGACCGTAGCGGGACTAAGGAATGAGCAGTTCTTC,CASSQEGTVAGLRNEQFF
TRBV11-2,.,.,TRBJ1-3,TGTGCCAGCAGCTTAAAGGGAGTCGGAAACACCATATATTTT,CASSLKGVGNTIYF
TRBV11-2,.,.,TRBJ2-1,TGTGCCAGCAACGCGGGCAGCTCCTACAATGAGCAGTTCTTC,CASNAGSSYNEQFF